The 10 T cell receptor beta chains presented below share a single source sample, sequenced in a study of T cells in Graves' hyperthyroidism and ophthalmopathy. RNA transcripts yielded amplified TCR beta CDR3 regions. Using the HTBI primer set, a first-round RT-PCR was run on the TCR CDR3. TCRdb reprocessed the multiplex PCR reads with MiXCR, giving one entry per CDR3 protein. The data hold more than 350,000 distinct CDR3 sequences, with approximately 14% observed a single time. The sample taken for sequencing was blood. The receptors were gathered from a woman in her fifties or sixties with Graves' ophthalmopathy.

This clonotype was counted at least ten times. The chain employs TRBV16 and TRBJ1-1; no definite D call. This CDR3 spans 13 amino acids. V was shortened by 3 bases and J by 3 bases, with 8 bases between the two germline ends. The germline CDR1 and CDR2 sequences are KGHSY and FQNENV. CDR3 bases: TGTGCCAGCAGCCATGGGCGCGACACTGAAGCTTTCTTT. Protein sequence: CASSHGRDTEAFF.

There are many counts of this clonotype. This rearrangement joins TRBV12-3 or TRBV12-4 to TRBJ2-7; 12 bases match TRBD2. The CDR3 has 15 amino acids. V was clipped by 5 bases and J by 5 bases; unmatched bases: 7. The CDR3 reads CASSVGLAGGDEQYF. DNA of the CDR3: TGTGCCAGCAGTGTGGGACTAGCGGGTGGTGACGAGCAGTACTTC.

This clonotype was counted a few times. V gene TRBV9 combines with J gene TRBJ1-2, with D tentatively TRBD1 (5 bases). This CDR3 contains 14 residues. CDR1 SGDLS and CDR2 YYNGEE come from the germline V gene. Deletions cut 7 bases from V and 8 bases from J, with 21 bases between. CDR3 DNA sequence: TGTGCCAGCGGCGCCGGGACCCTAAGGGGCGGCTACACCTTC. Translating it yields CASGAGTLRGGYTF.

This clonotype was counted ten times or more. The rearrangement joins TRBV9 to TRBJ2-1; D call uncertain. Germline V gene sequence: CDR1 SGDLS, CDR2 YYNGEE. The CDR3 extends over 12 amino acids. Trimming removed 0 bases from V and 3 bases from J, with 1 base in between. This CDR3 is CASSVVYNEQFF. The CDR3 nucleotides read TGTGCCAGCAGCGTAGTCTACAATGAGCAGTTCTTC.

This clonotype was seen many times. This chain's CDR3 is CSRDVQGVNEQFF. The CDR3 region has the DNA TGCAGTCGGGACGTACAAGGGGTCAATGAGCAGTTCTTC. V is TRBV20-1 and J is TRBJ2-1; D possibly uses TRBD1 or TRBD2 (5 bases each). This CDR3 region has 13 residues. Trimming shortened V by 8 bases and J by 6 bases, and 17 bases separated the two germline ends. Germline lookup yields CDR1 DFQATT and CDR2 SNEGSKA (reference sequence).

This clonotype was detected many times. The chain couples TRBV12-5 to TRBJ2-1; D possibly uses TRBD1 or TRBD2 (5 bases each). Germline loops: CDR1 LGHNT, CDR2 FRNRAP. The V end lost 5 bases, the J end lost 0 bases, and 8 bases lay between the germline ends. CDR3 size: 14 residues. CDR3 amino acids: CASGPGSSYNEQFF. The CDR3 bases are TGTGCTAGTGGTCCAGGGAGCTCCTACAATGAGCAGTTCTTC.

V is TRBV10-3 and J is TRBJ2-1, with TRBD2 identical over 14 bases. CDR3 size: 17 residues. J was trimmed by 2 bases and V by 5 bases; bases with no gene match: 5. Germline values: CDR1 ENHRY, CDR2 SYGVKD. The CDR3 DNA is TGTGCCATCAGTTCCGGGACTAGCGGGAGCCCCTACAATGAGCAGTTCTTC. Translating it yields CAISSGTSGSPYNEQFF.

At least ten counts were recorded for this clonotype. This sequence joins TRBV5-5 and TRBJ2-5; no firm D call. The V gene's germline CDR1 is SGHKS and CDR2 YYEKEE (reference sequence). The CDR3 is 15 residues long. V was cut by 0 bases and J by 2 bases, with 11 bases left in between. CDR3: CASSLVTARQETQYF. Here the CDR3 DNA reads TGTGCCAGCAGCTTGGTGACGGCACGTCAAGAGACCCAGTACTTC. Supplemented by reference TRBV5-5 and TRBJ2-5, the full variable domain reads DAGVTQSPTHLIKTRGQQVTLRCSPISGHKSVSWYQQVLGQGPQFIFQYYEKEERGRGNFPDRFSARQFPNYSSELNVNALLLGDSALYLCASSLVTARQETQYFGPGTRLLVL.

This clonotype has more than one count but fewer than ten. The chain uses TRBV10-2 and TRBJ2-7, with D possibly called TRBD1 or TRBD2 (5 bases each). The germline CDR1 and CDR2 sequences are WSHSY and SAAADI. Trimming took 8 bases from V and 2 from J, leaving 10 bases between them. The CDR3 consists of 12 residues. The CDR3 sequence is CASGDAAYEQYF. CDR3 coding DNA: TGCGCCAGCGGGGACGCAGCCTACGAGCAGTACTTC.

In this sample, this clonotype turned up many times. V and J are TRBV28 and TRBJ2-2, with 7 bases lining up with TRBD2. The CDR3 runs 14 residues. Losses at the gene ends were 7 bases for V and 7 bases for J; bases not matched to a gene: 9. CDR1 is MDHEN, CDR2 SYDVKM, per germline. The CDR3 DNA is TGTGCCAGCAACCGGGGGAGGGTCGGCGGGGAGCTGTTTTTT. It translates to CASNRGRVGGELFF.